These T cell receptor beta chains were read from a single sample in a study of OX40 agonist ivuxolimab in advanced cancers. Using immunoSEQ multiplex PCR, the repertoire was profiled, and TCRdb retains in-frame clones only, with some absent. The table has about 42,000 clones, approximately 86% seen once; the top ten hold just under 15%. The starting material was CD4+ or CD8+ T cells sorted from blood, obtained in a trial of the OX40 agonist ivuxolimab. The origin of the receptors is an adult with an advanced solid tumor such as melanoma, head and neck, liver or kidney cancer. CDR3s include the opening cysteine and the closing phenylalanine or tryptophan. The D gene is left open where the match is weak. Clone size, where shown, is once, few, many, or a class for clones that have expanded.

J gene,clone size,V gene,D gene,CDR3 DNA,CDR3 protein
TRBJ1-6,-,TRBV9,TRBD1,TGTGCCAGCAGCTCCGGACAGGGAATTGGATCACCCCTCCACTTT,CASSSGQGIGSPLHF
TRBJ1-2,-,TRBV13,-,TGTGCCAGCAGCCTGGAGGGGTACTATGGCTACACCTTC,CASSLEGYYGYTF
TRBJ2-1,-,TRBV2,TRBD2,TGTGCCAGCAGTGATCCAGGACTAGCGGGGGGGCAATATGAGCAGTTCTTC,CASSDPGLAGGQYEQFF
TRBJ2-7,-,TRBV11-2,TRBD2,TGTGCCAGCAGCTTATATTCCGGCGGGAGTATCTACGAGCAGTACTTC,CASSLYSGGSIYEQYF
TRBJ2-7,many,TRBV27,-,TGTGCCAGCAGTTCCACGACACACGAGCAGTACTTC,CASSSTTHEQYF
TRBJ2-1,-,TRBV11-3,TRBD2,TGTGCCAGCAGCTCCGGGACTAGCGAAGGTGAGCAGTTCTTC,CASSSGTSEGEQFF
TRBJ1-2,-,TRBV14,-,TGTGCCAGCAGCCAAGATTTGGGGGGCGGAGGGCCAGGCGCCAGAAGTGGCTACACCTTC,CASSQDLGGGGPGARSGYTF
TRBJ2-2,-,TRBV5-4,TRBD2,TGTGCCAGCAGCTTGGATAGCGGGAGTCCCGGGGAGCTGTTTTTT,CASSLDSGSPGELFF
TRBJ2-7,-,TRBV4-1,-,TGCGCCAGCAGCCAATTTGACGGGAGCTCCTACGAGCAGTACTTC,CASSQFDGSSYEQYF
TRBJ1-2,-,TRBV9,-,TGTGCCAGCAGCGTAGGTGGAGGGAACTATGGCTACACCTTC,CASSVGGGNYGYTF
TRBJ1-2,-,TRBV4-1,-,TGCGCCAGCAGCCAAGTGATGGGGCCAGGCTATGGCTACACCTTC,CASSQVMGPGYGYTF
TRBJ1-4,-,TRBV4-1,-,TGCGCCAGCAGCCAACCGGGACGGACTAATGAAAAACTGTTTTTT,CASSQPGRTNEKLFF
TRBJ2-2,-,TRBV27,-,TGTGCCAGCAGTTTGCATGAGGGATTCGACACCGGGGAGCTGTTTTTT,CASSLHEGFDTGELFF
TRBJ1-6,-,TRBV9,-,TGTGCCAGCAGCGAAGGCTCCTATAATTCACCCCTCCACTTT,CASSEGSYNSPLHF
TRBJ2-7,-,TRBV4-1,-,TGCGCCAGCAGCCACCAACAGGGTCCATCCTACGAGCAGTACTTC,CASSHQQGPSYEQYF
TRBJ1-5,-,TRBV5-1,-,TGCGCCAGCAGCTTGGGGATCACAGGTCAGCCCCAGCATTTT,CASSLGITGQPQHF